Shown below are 10 T cell receptor beta chains from a single sample sequenced in a study of cytomegalovirus exposure and HLA in healthy donors. The PCR was carried out with 60 Vbeta primers and 13 Jbeta primers. The data were produced by immunoSEQ multiplex PCR, yet TCRdb's version contains in-frame clones alone and is incomplete. The sample gives 150,000 to 250,000 clones, 70% to 80% of which show up once; about 4.4% is in the top ten. The material sequenced was PBMCs. The receptors were sampled from a woman aged 25 to 39 in good health and CMV-seropositive.

V is TRBV11-3 and J is TRBJ2-2, with a possible D match to TRBD1 (5 bases). Between the trimmed V and J ends, which lost 3 bases and 5 bases, there was a span of 7 bases. The germline CDR1 and CDR2 sequences are SGHNT and YENEEA. This CDR3 is 13 amino acids long. CDR3 coding DNA: TGTGCCAGCAGCTTGCAGGGTACCGGGGAGCTGTTTTTT. Translation gives CASSLQGTGELFF.

The rearrangement links TRBV4-1 to TRBJ1-4; 10 bases map to TRBD1. V shed 3 bases, J shed 6 bases, and the junction held 13 bases outside the gene matches. Looked up from germline, CDR1 is MGHRA and CDR2 is YSYEKL. This CDR3 is 18 amino acids long. CDR3 residues: CASSQSRTGGVGDEKLFF. The CDR3, as DNA: TGCGCCAGCAGCCAGAGTAGGACAGGGGGGGTCGGGGATGAAAAACTGTTTTTT.

The J gene is TRBJ2-7, the V gene TRBV5-1, with 12 bases fitting TRBD2. Unmatched junction bases numbered 6, after V lost 0 bases and J lost 2 bases. CDR1 SGHRS and CDR2 YFSETQ come from the germline V gene. This CDR3 has 17 amino acids. CDR3 region: CASSLGLAGVSAYEQYF. The CDR3 DNA reads as TGCGCCAGCAGCTTGGGACTAGCGGGAGTATCGGCCTACGAGCAGTACTTC.

The V and J genes are TRBV14 and TRBJ2-1; 9 bases are shared with TRBD2. CDR3 size: 17 residues. The ends lost 4 bases at V and 7 bases at J; junction bases unmatched: 14. From germline, CDR1 is SGHDN and CDR2 FVKESK. For the CDR3, the DNA is TGTGCCAGCAGCCCCAAGCCAAGCGGGAGGCGGGAGAATGAGCAGTTCTTC. It is translated as CASSPKPSGRRENEQFF.

This clone was counted only a few times. This sequence joins TRBV4-3 and TRBJ1-1; D not certain. Looked up from germline, CDR1 is LGHNA and CDR2 is YSLEER. V lost 0 bases to trimming and J lost 7 bases, with 9 bases between them. The CDR3 has 13 amino acids. CDR3 coding DNA: TGCGCCAGCAGCCAAGATTCCGGGAGTGAAGCTTTCTTT. Its protein product is CASSQDSGSEAFF.

V usage is TRBV5-5 and J usage is TRBJ1-1; no reliable D call. Trimming left V 4 bases short and J 8 bases short, with 12 bases between. Germline-derived CDR1 and CDR2 are SGHKS and YYEKEE (reference sequence). The CDR3 is 12 residues long. In nucleotides, the CDR3 is TGTGCCAGCAGCGTCTTACCGGGGGAAGCTTTCTTT. Its protein product is CASSVLPGEAFF. Filled out from reference TRBV5-5 and TRBJ1-1, the complete variable domain reads DAGVTQSPTHLIKTRGQQVTLRCSPISGHKSVSWYQQVLGQGPQFIFQYYEKEERGRGNFPDRFSARQFPNYSSELNVNALLLGDSALYLCASSVLPGEAFFGQGTRLTVV.

The chain couples TRBV27 to TRBJ2-3; 7 bases match TRBD1. The CDR3 runs to 17 residues. Germline V gene sequence: CDR1 MNHEY, CDR2 SMNVEV (reference sequence). The J segment lost 3 bases and the V segment lost 5 bases, leaving 14 bases of the junction unmatched. The chain's CDR3 is CASSLIPTGSGTDTQYF. CDR3 bases: TGTGCCAGCAGTCTTATCCCGACAGGGTCGGGGACAGATACGCAGTATTTT.

The chain employs TRBV29-1 and TRBJ2-3; 7 bases align to TRBD2. The germline V gene encodes CDR1 SQVTM and CDR2 ANQGSEA. After removal of 3 bases from V and 3 bases from J, the junction contained 6 bases not matched to a gene. The CDR3 is 14 residues long. The CDR3 protein is CSVERGTWTDTQYF. As DNA, the CDR3 is TGCAGCGTTGAGCGGGGGACGTGGACAGATACGCAGTATTTT.

The chain uses TRBV6-5 and TRBJ1-2; possible D gene TRBD1, 5 bases. CDR1 MNHEY and CDR2 SVGAGI come from the germline V gene. The V gene lost 0 bases and the J gene lost 3 bases, with 14 bases spanning the gap. The CDR3 extends over 16 amino acids. This chain's CDR3 is CASSYSYRHLDYGYTF. The CDR3 region has the DNA TGTGCCAGCAGTTACTCATACAGGCATCTTGACTATGGCTACACCTTC.

This clone appeared a few times. The chain is built from TRBV29-1 and TRBJ2-7, with 10 bases aligning to TRBD1. The CDR3 extends over 15 amino acids. V shed 2 bases, J shed 4 bases, and the junction held 8 bases outside the gene matches. Germline CDR1 reads SQVTM; CDR2 reads ANQGSEA. The CDR3 is CSVESVGTGAYEQYF. The CDR3 DNA reads as TGCAGCGTTGAATCAGTAGGGACAGGGGCGTACGAGCAGTACTTC.